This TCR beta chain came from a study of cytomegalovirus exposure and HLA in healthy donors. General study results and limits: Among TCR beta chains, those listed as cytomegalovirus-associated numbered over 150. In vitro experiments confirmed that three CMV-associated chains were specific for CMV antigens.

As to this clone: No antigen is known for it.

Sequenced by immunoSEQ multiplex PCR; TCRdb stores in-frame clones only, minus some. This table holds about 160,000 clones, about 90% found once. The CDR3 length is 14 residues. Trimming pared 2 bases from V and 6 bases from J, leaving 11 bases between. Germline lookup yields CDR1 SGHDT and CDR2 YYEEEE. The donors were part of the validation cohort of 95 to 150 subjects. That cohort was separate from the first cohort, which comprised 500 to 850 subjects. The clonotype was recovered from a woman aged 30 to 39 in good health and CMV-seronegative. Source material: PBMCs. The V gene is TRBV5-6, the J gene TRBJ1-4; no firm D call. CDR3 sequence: CASSLTPDYEKLFF. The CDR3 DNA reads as TGTGCCAGCAGCTTAACCCCAGACTATGAAAAACTGTTTTTT.